This T cell receptor (beta chain) was documented in a study of cytomegalovirus exposure and HLA in healthy donors. Study-level background: Out of 150 million to 200 million T cells, an earlier analysis found 117 million unique TCR beta sequences in total.

Overall study results and limits: Later work found that TCR association rates differed between HLA loci; DRB1 had the most and HLA-C the fewest.

Unrecorded immune exposures were likely, despite nominal health at sampling. This PCR relied on a set of 60 Vbeta primers and 13 Jbeta primers. The data were produced by immunoSEQ multiplex PCR, yet TCRdb's version contains in-frame clones alone and is incomplete. The table shows roughly 130,000 clones, with about 74% occurring only once. To note about this clone: Its specificity is not known.

This CDR3 is 14 amino acids long. The germline V and J ends were trimmed by 5 bases and 3 bases, with 14 bases remaining between them. Germline CDR1 and CDR2: SGHAT and FQNNGV. The source is a woman between 50 and 59 years old in good health and CMV-seropositive. The specimen sequenced was PBMCs. The chain is built from TRBV11-2 and TRBJ2-7; D unresolved. The CDR3 nucleotides read TGTGCCAGCAGCGAAGGATGGCACAGCTACGAGCAGTACTTC. This encodes CASSEGWHSYEQYF.